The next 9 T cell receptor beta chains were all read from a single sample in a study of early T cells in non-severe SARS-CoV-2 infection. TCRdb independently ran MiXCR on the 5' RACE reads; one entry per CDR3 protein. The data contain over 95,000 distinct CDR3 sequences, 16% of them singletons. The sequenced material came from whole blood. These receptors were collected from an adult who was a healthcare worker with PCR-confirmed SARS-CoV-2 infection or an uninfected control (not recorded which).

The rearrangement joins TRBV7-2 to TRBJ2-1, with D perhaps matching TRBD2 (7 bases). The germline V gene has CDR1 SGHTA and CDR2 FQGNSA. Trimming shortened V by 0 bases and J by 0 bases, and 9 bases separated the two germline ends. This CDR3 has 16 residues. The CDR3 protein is CASSLARGASYNEQFF. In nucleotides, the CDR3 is TGTGCCAGCAGCTTAGCTCGGGGGGCCTCCTACAATGAGCAGTTCTTC.

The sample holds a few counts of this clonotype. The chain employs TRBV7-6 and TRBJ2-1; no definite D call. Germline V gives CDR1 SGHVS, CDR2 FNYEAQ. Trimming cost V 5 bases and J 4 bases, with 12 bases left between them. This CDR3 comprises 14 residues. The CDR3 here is CASSLSRRYNEQFF. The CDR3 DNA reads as TGTGCCAGCAGCCTAAGTCGGCGGTACAATGAGCAGTTCTTC.

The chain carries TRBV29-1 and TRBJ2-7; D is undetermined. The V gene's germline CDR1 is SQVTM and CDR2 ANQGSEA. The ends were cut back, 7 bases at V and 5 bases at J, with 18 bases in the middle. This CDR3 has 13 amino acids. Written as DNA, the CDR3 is TGCAGCGCTGCCCAGGTTCTAGGAGACGAGCAGTACTTC. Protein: CSAAQVLGDEQYF.

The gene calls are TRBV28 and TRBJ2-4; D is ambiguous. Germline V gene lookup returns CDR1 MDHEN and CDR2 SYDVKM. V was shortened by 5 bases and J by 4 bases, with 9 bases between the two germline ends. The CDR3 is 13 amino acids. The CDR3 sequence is CASSDPAKNIQYF. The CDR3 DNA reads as TGTGCCAGCAGTGACCCCGCTAAAAACATTCAGTACTTC.

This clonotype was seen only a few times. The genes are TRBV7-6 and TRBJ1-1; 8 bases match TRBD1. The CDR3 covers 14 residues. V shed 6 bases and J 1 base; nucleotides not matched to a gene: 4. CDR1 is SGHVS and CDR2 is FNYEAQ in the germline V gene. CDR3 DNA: TGTGCCAGCAGTTTGGGACAGGAGAACACTGAAGCTTTCTTT. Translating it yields CASSLGQENTEAFF. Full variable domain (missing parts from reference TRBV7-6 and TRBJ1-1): GAGVSQSPRYKVTKRGQDVALRCDPISGHVSLYWYRQALGQGPEFLTYFNYEAQQDKSGLPNDRFSAERPEGSISTLTIQRTEQRDSAMYRCASSLGQENTEAFFGQGTRLTVV.

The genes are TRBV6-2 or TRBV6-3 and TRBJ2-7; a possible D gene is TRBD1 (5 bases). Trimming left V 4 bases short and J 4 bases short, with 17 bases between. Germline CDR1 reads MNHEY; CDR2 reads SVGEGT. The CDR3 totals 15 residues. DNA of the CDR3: TGTGCCAGCAGTTTGTTGACAGATTTTTATTACGAGCAGTACTTC. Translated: CASSLLTDFYYEQYF.

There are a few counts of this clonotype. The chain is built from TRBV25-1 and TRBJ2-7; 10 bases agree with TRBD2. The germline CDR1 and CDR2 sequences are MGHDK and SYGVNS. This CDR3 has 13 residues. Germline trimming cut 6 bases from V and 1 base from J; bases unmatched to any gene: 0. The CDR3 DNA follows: TGTGCCAGCAGACTAGCGGGGTCCTACGAGCAGTACTTC. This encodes CASRLAGSYEQYF.

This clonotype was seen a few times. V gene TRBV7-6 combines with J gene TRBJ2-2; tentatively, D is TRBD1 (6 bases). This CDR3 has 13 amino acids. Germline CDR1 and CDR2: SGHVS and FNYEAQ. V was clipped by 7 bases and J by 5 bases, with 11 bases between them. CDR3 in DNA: TGTGCCAGCACCCAACAGGGAACCGGGGAGCTGTTTTTT. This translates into CASTQQGTGELFF.

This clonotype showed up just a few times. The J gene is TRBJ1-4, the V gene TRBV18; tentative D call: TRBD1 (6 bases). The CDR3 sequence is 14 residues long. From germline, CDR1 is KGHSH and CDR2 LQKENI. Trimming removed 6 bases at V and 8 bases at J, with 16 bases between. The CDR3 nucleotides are TGTGCCAGCTCTAATACAGGGTTCGGCGAAAAACTGTTTTTT. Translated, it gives CASSNTGFGEKLFF.